What follows describes a single TCR beta chain. This record belongs to a study of tumor-infiltrating lymphocytes in primary liver carcinoma. Priming with a constant-region primer yielded TCR beta cDNA from about 540 ng total RNA. Libraries for TCR beta were built through three nested multiplex PCR rounds, which together made up a slightly modified ARM-PCR procedure. Both of the initial two PCR rounds ran for about 9 cycles and employed TRBV1-TRBV30 forward primers alongside a C-beta reverse primer. TCRdb reprocessed the multiplex PCR reads with MiXCR, giving one entry per CDR3 protein. The table records about 180,000 distinct CDR3 sequences, around 60% of them present only once. Unsorted whole blood supplied the blood RNA, and germline DNA was isolated too. Germline CDR1 reads MGHRA; CDR2 reads YSYEKL. The CDR3 extends over 15 amino acids. With 4 bases removed from V and 7 bases from J, the gap between germline ends came to 17 bases.

The source material was peripheral blood. The receptor was isolated from a man aged 40-50 years with primary liver carcinoma and hepatitis B virus infection. This chain uses TRBV4-1 with TRBJ2-4; D call uncertain. CDR3 region: CASSLKLGLGNIQYF. CDR3 bases: TGCGCCAGCAGCCTCAAACTGGGGTTAGGGAACATTCAGTACTTC.